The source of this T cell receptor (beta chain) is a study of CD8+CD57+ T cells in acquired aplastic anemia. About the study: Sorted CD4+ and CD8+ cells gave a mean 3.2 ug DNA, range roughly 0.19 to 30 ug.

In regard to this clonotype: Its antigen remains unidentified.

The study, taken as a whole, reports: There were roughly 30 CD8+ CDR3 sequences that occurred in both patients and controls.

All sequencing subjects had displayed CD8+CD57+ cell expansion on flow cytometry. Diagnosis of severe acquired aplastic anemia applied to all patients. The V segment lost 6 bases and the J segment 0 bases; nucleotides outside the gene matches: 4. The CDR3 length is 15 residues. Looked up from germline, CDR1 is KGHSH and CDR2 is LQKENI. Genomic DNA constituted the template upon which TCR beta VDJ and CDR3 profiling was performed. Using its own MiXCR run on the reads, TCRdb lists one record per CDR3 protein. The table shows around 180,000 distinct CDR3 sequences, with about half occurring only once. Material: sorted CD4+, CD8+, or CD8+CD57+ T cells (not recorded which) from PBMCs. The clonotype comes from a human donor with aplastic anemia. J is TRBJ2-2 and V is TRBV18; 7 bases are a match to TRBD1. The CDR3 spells CASSRDRSNTGELFF. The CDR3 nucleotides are TGTGCCAGCTCCCGGGACAGATCGAACACCGGGGAGCTGTTTTTT.